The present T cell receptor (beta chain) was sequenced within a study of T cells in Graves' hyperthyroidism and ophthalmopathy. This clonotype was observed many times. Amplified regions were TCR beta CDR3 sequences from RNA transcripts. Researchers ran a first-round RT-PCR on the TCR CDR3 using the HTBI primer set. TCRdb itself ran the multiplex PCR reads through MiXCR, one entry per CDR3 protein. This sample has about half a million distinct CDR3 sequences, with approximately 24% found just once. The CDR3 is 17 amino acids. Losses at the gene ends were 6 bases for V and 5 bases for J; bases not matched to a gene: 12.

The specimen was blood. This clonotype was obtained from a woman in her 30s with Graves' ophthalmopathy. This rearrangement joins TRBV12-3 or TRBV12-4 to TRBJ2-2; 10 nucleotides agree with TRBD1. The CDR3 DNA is TGTGCCAGCAGCCGCCGGAGACCGGGACAGGGGACCGGGGAGCTGTTTTTT. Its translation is CASSRRRPGQGTGELFF.